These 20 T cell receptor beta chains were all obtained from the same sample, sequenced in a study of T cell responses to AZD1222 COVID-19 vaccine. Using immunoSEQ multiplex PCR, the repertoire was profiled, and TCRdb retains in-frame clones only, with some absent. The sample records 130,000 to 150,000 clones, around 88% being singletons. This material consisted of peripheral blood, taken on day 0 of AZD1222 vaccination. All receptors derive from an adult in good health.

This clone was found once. CDR3 DNA: TGTGCCAGCAGTCGGGTGTGGGACAGGGGCTCTGAAGCTTTCTTT. It encodes CASSRVWDRGSEAFF. This chain joins TRBV7-2 and TRBJ1-1, with 10 nucleotides matching TRBD1. The V segment lost 6 bases and the J segment 6 bases; nucleotides outside the gene matches: 10. CDR3 length: 15 amino acids. The germline V gene has CDR1 SGHTA and CDR2 FQGNSA.

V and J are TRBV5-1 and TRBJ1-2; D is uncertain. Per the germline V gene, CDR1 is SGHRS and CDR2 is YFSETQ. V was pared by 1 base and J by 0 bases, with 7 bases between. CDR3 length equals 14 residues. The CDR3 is CASSLNDPNYGYTF. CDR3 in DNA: TGCGCCAGCAGCTTGAACGACCCTAACTATGGCTACACCTTC.

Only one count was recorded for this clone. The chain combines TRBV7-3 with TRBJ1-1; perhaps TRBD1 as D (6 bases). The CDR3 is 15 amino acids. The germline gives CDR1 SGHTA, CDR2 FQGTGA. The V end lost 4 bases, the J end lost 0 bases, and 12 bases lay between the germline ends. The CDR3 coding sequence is TGTGCCAGCAGCTCCTTGGGGGCTATGAACACTGAAGCTTTCTTT. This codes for CASSSLGAMNTEAFF.

Here the CDR3 reads CASSSNTGTRGSQHF. DNA of the CDR3: TGTGCCAGCAGTTCCAATACCGGGACCAGAGGATCCCAGCATTTT. V and J are TRBV6-5 and TRBJ1-5; perhaps TRBD1 as D (5 bases). Germline CDR1 is MNHEY and CDR2 is SVGAGI. The CDR3 loop spans 15 amino acids. With 4 bases removed from V and 11 bases from J, the gap between germline ends came to 21 bases.

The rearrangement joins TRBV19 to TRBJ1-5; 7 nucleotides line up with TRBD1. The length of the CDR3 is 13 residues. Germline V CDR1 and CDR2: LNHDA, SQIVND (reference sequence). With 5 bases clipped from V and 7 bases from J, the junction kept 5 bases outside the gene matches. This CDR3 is CASSDRAEQPQHF. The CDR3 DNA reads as TGTGCCAGTAGTGACAGGGCCGAACAGCCCCAGCATTTT.

CDR3 sequence reads: CASSRQTSGGQETQYF. In nucleotides, the CDR3 is TGTGCCAGTAGTAGGCAGACTAGCGGGGGTCAAGAGACCCAGTACTTC. The chain links TRBV19 to TRBJ2-5, with TRBD2 matching over 12 bases. CDR1 is LNHDA and CDR2 is SQIVND in the germline V gene (reference sequence). This CDR3 is 16 amino acids long. V was pared by 4 bases and J by 2 bases, with 5 bases of the junction left unmatched.

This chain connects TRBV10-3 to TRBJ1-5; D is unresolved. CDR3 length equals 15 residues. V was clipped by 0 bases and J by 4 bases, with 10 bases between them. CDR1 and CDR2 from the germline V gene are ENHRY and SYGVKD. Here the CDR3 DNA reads TGTGCCATCAGTGAGTCTCTGATCCGGAATCAGCCCCAGCATTTT. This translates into CAISESLIRNQPQHF.

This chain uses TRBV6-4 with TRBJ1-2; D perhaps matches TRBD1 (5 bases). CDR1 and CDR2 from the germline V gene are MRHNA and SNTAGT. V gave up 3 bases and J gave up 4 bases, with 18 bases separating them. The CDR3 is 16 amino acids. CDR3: CASSEERGAEGYGYTF. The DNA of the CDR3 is TGTGCCAGCAGTGAGGAGAGGGGCGCAGAGGGCTATGGCTACACCTTC.

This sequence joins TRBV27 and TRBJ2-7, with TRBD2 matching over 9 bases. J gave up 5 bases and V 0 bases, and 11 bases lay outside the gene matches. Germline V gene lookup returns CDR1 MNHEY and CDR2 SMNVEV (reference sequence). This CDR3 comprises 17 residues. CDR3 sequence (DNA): TGTGCCAGCAGTTTATCGACCTCCCCGCTAGCGGGGCACGAGCAGTACTTC. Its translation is CASSLSTSPLAGHEQYF.

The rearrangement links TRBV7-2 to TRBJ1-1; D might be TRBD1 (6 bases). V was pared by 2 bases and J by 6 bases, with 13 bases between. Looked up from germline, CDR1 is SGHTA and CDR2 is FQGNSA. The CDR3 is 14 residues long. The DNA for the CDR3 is TGTGCCAGCAGCTTAATAGGGGGGCGGGCTGAAGCTTTCTTT. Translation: CASSLIGGRAEAFF.

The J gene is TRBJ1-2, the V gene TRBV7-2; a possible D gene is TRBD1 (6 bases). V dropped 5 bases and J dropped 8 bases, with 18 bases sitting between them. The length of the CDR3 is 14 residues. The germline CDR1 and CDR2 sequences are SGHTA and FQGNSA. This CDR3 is CASSTAGGWYGYTF. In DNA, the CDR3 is TGTGCCAGCAGCACAGCGGGGGGCTGGTACGGCTACACCTTC.

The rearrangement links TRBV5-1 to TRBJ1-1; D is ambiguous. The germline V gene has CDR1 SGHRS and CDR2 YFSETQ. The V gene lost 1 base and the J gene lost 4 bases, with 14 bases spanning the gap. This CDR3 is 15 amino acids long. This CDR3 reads CASSLYAGTSTEAFF. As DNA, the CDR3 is TGCGCCAGCAGCTTGTACGCCGGCACTTCCACTGAAGCTTTCTTT.

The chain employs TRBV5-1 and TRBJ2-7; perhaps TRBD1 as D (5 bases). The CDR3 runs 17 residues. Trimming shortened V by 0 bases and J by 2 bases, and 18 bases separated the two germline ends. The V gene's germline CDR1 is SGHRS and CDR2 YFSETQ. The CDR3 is CASSLVGRQDGAYEQYF. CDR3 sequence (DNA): TGCGCCAGCAGCTTGGTGGGGCGGCAGGACGGCGCCTACGAGCAGTACTTC.

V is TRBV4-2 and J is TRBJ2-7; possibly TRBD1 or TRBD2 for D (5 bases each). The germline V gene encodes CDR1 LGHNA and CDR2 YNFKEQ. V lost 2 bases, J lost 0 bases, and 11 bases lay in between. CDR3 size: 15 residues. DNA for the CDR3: TGTGCCAGCAGCCAATCGGGGCCGCCCTCCTACGAGCAGTACTTC. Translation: CASSQSGPPSYEQYF.

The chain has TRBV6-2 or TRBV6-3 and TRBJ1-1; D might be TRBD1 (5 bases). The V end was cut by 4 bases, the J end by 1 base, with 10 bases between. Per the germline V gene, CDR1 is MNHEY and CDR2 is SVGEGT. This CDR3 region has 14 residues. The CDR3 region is CASSWAGTNTEAFF. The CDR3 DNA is TGTGCCAGCAGTTGGGCAGGGACGAACACTGAAGCTTTCTTT.

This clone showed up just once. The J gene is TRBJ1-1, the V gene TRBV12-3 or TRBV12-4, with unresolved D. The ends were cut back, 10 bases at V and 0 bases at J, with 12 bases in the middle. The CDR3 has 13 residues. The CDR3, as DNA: TGTGCCATGCGGTTTGGGCTGAACACTGAAGCTTTCTTT. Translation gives CAMRFGLNTEAFF.

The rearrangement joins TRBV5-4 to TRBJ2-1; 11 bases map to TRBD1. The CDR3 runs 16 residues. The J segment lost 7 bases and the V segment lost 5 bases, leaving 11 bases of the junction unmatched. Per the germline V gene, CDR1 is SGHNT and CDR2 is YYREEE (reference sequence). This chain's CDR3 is CASRGDGQGAGNEQFF. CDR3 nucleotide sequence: TGTGCCAGCAGGGGGGATGGACAGGGGGCGGGGAATGAGCAGTTCTTC. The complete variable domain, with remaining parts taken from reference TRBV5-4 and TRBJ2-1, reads ETGVTQSPTHLIKTRGQQVTLRCSSQSGHNTVSWYQQALGQGPQFIFQYYREEENGRGNFPPRFSGLQFPNYSSELNVNALELDDSALYLCASRGDGQGAGNEQFFGPGTRLTVL.

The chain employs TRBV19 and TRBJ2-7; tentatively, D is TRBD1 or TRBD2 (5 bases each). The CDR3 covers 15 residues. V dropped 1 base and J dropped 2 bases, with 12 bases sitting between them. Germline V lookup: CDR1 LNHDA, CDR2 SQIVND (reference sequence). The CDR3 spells CASSIAGTSPYEQYF. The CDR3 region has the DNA TGTGCCAGTAGTATAGCCGGGACGTCGCCCTACGAGCAGTACTTC.

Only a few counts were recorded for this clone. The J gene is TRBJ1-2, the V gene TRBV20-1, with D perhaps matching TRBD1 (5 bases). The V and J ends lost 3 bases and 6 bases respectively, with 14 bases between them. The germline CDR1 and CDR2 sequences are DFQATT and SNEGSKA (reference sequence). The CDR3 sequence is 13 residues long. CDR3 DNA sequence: TGCAGTGCTAGTCTCGAGTGGGGGAATGGCTACACCTTC. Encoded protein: CSASLEWGNGYTF.

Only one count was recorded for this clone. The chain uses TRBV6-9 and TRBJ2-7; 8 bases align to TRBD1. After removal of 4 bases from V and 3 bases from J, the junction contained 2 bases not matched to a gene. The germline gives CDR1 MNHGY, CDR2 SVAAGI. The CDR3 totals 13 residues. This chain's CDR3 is CASSLGTGYEQYF. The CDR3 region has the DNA TGTGCCAGCAGTTTGGGGACAGGCTACGAGCAGTACTTC.